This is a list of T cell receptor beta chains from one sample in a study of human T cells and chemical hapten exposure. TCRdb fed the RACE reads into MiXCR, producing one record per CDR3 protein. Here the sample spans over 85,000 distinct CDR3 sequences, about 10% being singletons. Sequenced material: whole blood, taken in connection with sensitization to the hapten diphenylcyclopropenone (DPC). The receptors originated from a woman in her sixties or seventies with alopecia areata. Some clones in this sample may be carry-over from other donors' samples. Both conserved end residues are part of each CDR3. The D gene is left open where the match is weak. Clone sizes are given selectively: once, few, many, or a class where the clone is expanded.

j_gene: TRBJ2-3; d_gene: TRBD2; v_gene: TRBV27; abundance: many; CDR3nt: TGTGCCAGCAGAAAAGGACTAGCGGACTACACAGATACGCAGTATTTT; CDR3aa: CASRKGLADYTDTQYF
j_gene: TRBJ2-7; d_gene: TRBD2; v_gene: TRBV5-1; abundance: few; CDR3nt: TGCGCCAGCAGCTTACTACCTTCTAGCGGGGCCACCTACGAGCAGTACTTC; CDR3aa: CASSLLPSSGATYEQYF
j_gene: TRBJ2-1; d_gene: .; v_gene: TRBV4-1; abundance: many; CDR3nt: TGCGCCAGCAGCCAAGAACCTAGCGCCGCAGGGGAGCAGTTCTTC; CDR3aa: CASSQEPSAAGEQFF
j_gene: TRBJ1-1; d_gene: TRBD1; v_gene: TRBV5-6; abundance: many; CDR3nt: TGTGCCAGCAGCTCGACGGACAGGGGGATAAGAACTGAAGCTTTCTTT; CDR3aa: CASSSTDRGIRTEAFF
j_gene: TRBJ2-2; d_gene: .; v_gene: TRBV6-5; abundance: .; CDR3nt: TGTGCCAGCAGTTACCAAGCCGGTTACACCGGGGAGCTGTTTTTT; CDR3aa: CASSYQAGYTGELFF
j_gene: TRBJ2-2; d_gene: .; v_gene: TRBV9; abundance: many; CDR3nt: TGTGCCAGCAGCGTAGAGGTCCCCGGGGAGCTGTTTTTT; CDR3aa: CASSVEVPGELFF
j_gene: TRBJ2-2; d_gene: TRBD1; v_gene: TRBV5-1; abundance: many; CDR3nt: TGCGCCAGCAGCAGGGACAGGGGTAACACCGGGGAGCTGTTTTTT; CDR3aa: CASSRDRGNTGELFF
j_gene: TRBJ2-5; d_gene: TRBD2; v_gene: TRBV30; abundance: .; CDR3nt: TGTGCTTGGAGCACTAGCGGAAAGACCCAGTACTTC; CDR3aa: CAWSTSGKTQYF
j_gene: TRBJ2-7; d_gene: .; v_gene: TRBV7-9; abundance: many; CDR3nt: TGTGCCAGCAGCCCACGGGGTTCCTACGAGCAGTACTTC; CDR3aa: CASSPRGSYEQYF
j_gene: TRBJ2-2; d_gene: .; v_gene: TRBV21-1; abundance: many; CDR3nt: TGTGCCAGCCCTGGACCCCTAGCGGGGGATAACACCGGGGAGCTGTTTTTT; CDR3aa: CASPGPLAGDNTGELFF
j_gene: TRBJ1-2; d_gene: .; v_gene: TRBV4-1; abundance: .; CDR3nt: TGCGCCAGCAGCCAAGAGGGGACCTTCACCCCCTATGGCTACACCTTC; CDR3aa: CASSQEGTFTPYGYTF
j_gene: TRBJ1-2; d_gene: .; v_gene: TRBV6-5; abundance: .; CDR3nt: TGTGCCAGCAGTTTCGTCCGGGGCCTAGCCTATGGCTACACCTTC; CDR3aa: CASSFVRGLAYGYTF
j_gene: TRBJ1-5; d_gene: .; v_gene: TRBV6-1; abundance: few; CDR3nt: TGTGCCAGCAGTGAAGCGCCGGGGAGTGTTCAGCCCCAGCATTTT; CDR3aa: CASSEAPGSVQPQHF
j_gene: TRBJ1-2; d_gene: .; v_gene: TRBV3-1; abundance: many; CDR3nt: TGTGCCAGCACCCAAGGGGGATCGTGGAGGGGCTACACCTTC; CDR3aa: CASTQGGSWRGYTF
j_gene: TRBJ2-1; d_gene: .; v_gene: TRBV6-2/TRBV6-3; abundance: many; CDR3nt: TGTGCCAGCAGTTACAGGTGGGCTCATTACAATGAGCAGTTCTTC; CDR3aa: CASSYRWAHYNEQFF
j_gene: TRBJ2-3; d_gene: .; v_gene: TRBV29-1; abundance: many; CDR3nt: TGCAGCGTGGCGGGACGAGCCACAGATACGCAGTATTTT; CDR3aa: CSVAGRATDTQYF
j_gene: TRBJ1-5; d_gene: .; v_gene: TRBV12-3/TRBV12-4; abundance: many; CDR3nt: TGTGCCAGCAGTTTGGGGGAGATTGAGCCCCAGCATTTT; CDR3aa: CASSLGEIEPQHF
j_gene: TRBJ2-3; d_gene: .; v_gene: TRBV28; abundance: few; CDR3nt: TGTGCCAGCAGCCAAATAAGGGTTTCAGATACGCAGTATTTT; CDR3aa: CASSQIRVSDTQYF
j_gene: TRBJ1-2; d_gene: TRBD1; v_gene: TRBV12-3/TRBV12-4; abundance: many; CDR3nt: TGTGCCAGCCGACTCTCAACAGGGGACTATGGCTACACCTTC; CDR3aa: CASRLSTGDYGYTF
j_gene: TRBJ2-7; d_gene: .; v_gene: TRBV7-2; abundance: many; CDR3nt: TGTGCCAGCAGCTCCCAGGGGAGGCACGAGCAGTACTTC; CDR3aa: CASSSQGRHEQYF
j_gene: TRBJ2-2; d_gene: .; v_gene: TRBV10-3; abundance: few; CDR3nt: TGTGCCATCAGTGAAAGGGATCAGAACACCGGGGAGCTGTTTTTT; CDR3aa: CAISERDQNTGELFF
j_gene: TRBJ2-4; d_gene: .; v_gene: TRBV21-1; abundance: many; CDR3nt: TGTGCCAGCCCCAACGGGGGCGCGGGCAAAAACATTCAGTACTTC; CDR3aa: CASPNGGAGKNIQYF
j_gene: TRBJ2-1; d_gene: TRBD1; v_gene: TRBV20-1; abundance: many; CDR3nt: TGCAGTGCTAGGAGAGGGGGCGCCTACAATGAGCAGTTCTTC; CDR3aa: CSARRGGAYNEQFF
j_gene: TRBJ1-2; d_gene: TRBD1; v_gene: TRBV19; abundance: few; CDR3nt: TGTGCCAGTAGTACAACAGGGGACTATGGCTACACCTTC; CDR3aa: CASSTTGDYGYTF
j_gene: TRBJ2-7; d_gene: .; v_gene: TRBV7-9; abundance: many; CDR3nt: TGTGCCAGCAGCTTGTCCGGATACGAGCAGTACTTC; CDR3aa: CASSLSGYEQYF
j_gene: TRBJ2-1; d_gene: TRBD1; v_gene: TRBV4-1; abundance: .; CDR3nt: TGCGCCAGCAGCCAAGGGGACAGGGTTTTGGGTGAGCAGTTCTTC; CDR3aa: CASSQGDRVLGEQFF
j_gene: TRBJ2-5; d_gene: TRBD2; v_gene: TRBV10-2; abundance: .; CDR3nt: TGCGCCAGCAGTGAGCTAGCGGGGGGGGGCAAGACCCAGTACTTC; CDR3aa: CASSELAGGGKTQYF